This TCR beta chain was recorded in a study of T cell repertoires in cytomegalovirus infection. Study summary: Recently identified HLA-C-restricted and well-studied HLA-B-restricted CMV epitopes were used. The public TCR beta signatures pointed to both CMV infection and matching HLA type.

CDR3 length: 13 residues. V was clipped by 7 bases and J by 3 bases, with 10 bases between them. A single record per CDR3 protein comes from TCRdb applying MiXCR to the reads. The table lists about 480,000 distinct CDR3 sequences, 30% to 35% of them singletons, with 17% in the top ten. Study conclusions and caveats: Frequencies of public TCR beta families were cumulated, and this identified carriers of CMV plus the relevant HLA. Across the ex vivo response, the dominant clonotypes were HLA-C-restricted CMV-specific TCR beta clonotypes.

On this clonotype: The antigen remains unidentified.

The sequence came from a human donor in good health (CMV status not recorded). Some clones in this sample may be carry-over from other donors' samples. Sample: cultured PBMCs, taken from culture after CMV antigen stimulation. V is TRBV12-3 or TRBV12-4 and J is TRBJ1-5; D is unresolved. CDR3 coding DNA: TGTGCCAGCACCCCTTCATACAATCAGCCCCAGCATTTT. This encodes CASTPSYNQPQHF.